The 23 T cell receptor beta chains in this list originate from one sample, sequenced in a study of identical twins. In TCRdb, the 5' RACE reads were re-called with MiXCR into one record per CDR3 protein. The sample holds 1.5 million or so distinct CDR3 sequences, under 35% seen once. The sample consisted of cord blood. Receptor source: a newborn girl in good health.

This clonotype has more than one count but fewer than ten. The J gene is TRBJ2-3, the V gene TRBV6-5; 14 nucleotides align to TRBD2. CDR3 length: 20 residues. V was clipped by 2 bases and J by 0 bases; unmatched bases: 10. The germline V gene has CDR1 MNHEY and CDR2 SVGAGI. The CDR3: CASSYPGLAGASSSTDTQYF. CDR3 nucleotide sequence: TGTGCCAGCAGTTACCCGGGACTAGCGGGGGCATCTTCTAGCACAGATACGCAGTATTTT.

The chain recombines TRBV5-1 with TRBJ2-7, with 8 bases fitting TRBD2. This CDR3 is built from 18 residues. Germline CDR1 SGHRS, CDR2 YFSETQ. The V gene end was trimmed by 2 bases and the J gene end by 3 bases; junction bases not matched to a gene: 16. The CDR3 here is CASSLQTGAGVNFYEQYF. CDR3 in DNA: TGCGCCAGCAGCTTACAGACAGGAGCGGGAGTAAACTTCTACGAGCAGTACTTC.

As DNA, the CDR3 is TGTGCCAGCAGCCCTACTAGGAGTCGCGCTTACAATGAGCAGTTCTTC. Encoded protein: CASSPTRSRAYNEQFF. This chain links TRBV12-3 or TRBV12-4 with TRBJ2-1; possible D gene TRBD2, 5 bases. This CDR3 spans 16 amino acids. Between the trimmed V and J ends, which lost 6 bases and 4 bases, there was a span of 19 bases.

This clonotype came up many times. The V call is TRBV2, the J call TRBJ2-5; no definite D call. V lost 0 bases and J lost 7, with 9 bases in between. Germline V gene sequence: CDR1 SNHLY, CDR2 FYNNEI. This CDR3 has 13 residues. DNA of the CDR3: TGTGCCAGCAGTGAAGCGGAATTTGGGACCCAGTACTTC. Translating gives CASSEAEFGTQYF.

This clonotype was seen only a few times. The chain has TRBV6-6 and TRBJ1-2; 8 nucleotides line up with TRBD1. Germline lookup yields CDR1 MNHNY and CDR2 SVGAGI (reference sequence). This CDR3 has 13 residues. The J segment lost 3 bases and the V segment lost 11 bases, leaving 8 bases of the junction unmatched. Here the CDR3 reads CAGNQGADYGYTF. CDR3 nucleotide sequence: TGTGCCGGCAACCAGGGGGCGGACTATGGCTACACCTTC.

This clonotype was seen ten or more times. This sequence joins TRBV3-1 and TRBJ1-5; D uncertain. The V end lost 0 bases, the J end lost 6 bases, and 0 bases lay between the germline ends. The CDR3 runs 11 residues. Germline CDR1 is LGHDT and CDR2 is YNNKEL (reference sequence). The CDR3 nucleotides read TGTGCCAGCAGCCAAGATCAGCCCCAGCATTTT. It encodes CASSQDQPQHF.

The chain links TRBV30 to TRBJ2-1, with D possibly being TRBD1 (6 bases). V lost 4 bases and J 7 bases, leaving 8 bases between the germline ends. The germline gives CDR1 GTSNPN, CDR2 SVGIG (reference sequence). The CDR3 contains 11 residues. CDR3 coding DNA: TGTGCCTGGAACAGGGTTAATGAGCAGTTCTTC. Its translation: CAWNRVNEQFF.

A few counts support this clonotype. The rearrangement joins TRBV9 to TRBJ2-1; D perhaps matches TRBD2 (6 bases). V lost 1 base to trimming and J lost 12 bases, with 14 bases between them. Germline V gene sequence: CDR1 SGDLS, CDR2 YYNGEE. The CDR3 is 13 residues long. For the CDR3, the DNA is TGTGCCAGCAGCGTAAGCCCCGGGGACTCGCAGTTCTTC. Its translation is CASSVSPGDSQFF.

About this clonotype: This may stem from a read error, because a much larger clone lies one nucleotide away. The rearrangement joins TRBV12-3 or TRBV12-4 to TRBJ2-1; no definite D call. This CDR3 region has 13 residues. Trimming shortened V by 0 bases and J by 8 bases, and 8 bases separated the two germline ends. In nucleotides, the CDR3 is TGTGCCAGCAGTTTAGCTAAATACGATGAGCAGTTCTTC. Its protein is CASSLAKYDEQFF.

Comment on this clonotype: This may stem from a read error, because a much larger clone lies one nucleotide away. This chain links TRBV6-2 or TRBV6-3 with TRBJ2-5; D is ambiguous. The J call is doubtful: the DNA matches TRBJ2-7 better. CDR1 is MNHEY and CDR2 is SVGEGT in the germline V gene. The CDR3 has 12 residues. CDR3 bases: TGTGCCAGCAGTTACGTCGGCCACGAGCAGTACTTC. It codes for CASSYVGHEQYF.

This clonotype was counted at least ten times. V and J are TRBV10-3 and TRBJ2-7, with D possibly matching TRBD2 (5 bases). Germline CDR1 reads ENHRY; CDR2 reads SYGVKD. The germline V and J ends were trimmed by 4 bases and 3 bases, with 13 bases remaining between them. This CDR3 is 14 amino acids long. The CDR3 region has the DNA TGTGCCATCAGTGGGGGAGCTGATGTCTACGAGCAGTACTTC. Residues: CAISGGADVYEQYF.

The chain carries TRBV29-1 and TRBJ1-2, with D perhaps matching TRBD1 (5 bases). This CDR3 region has 20 residues. V lost 4 bases, J lost 0 bases, and 30 bases lay in between. Germline V CDR1 and CDR2: SQVTM, ANQGSEA. This CDR3 is CSVVGWGSAGRESTNYGYTF. The CDR3 DNA is TGCAGCGTTGTAGGCTGGGGCTCCGCGGGCAGGGAGAGCACTAACTATGGCTACACCTTC.

This chain links TRBV20-1 with TRBJ2-2; the match to TRBD2 covers 9 bases. Germline CDR1 and CDR2: DFQATT and SNEGSKA (reference sequence). J was trimmed by 5 bases and V by 1 base; bases with no gene match: 14. CDR3 length: 18 amino acids. The chain's CDR3 is CSARAQSLAGTRTGELFF. The CDR3 nucleotides read TGCAGTGCTAGAGCTCAGAGCCTAGCGGGGACGAGGACCGGGGAGCTGTTTTTT.

This clonotype was observed a few times. This sequence joins TRBV11-1 and TRBJ2-2; TRBD2 aligns across 13 bases. The CDR3 has 17 amino acids. Per the germline V gene, CDR1 is SGHAT and CDR2 is FQDESV (reference sequence). With V trimmed by 4 bases and J by 3 bases, 5 bases remained unmatched. As DNA, the CDR3 is TGTGCCAGCAGCTCGACTAGCGGGGGGCCGGACACCGGGGAGCTGTTTTTT. It yields the protein CASSSTSGGPDTGELFF.

The rearrangement joins TRBV20-1 to TRBJ1-4; TRBD1 aligns across 9 bases. The V and J ends lost 4 bases and 8 bases, in that order; junction bases with no gene match: 2. From germline, CDR1 is DFQATT and CDR2 SNEGSKA (reference sequence). This CDR3 has 12 residues. The CDR3 spells CSAIDRGEKLFF. The CDR3 DNA is TGCAGTGCTATCGACAGGGGGGAAAAACTGTTTTTT.

The chain couples TRBV12-3 or TRBV12-4 to TRBJ2-3; 9 nucleotides align to TRBD2. J gave up 3 bases and V 4 bases, and 14 bases lay outside the gene matches. CDR3 length equals 18 residues. Here the CDR3 DNA reads TGTGCCAGCAGTTGGGGTAGCGGGAGACCCCACAGGACAGATACGCAGTATTTT. Encoded protein: CASSWGSGRPHRTDTQYF.

This clonotype came up a few times. The chain joins TRBV6-6 to TRBJ2-1; D gene unclear. Germline CDR1 is MNHNY and CDR2 is SVGAGI (reference sequence). The V end lost 4 bases, the J end lost 4 bases, and 5 bases lay between the germline ends. This CDR3 is 12 amino acids long. In DNA form, the CDR3 reads TGTGCCAGCAGTTCGTGGTACAATGAGCAGTTCTTC. Translated, it gives CASSSWYNEQFF.

About this clonotype itself: At one end the junction does not follow the germline gene, possibly because of a read error. The genes are TRBV25-1 and TRBJ2-6; 8 positions agree with TRBD1. This CDR3 is built from 16 residues. Germline V gene data show CDR1 as MGHDK and CDR2 as SYGVNS. The CDR3 loop reads CTSSRDRPSGANVLTF. The CDR3 DNA sequence: TGTACCAGCAGTAGGGACAGGCCTTCTGGGGCCAACGTCCTGACTTTC.

This chain uses TRBV6-1 with TRBJ2-5, with D perhaps TRBD2 (6 bases). With 6 bases removed from V and 2 bases from J, the gap between germline ends came to 19 bases. Germline V lookup: CDR1 MNHNS, CDR2 SASEGT. The CDR3 covers 16 residues. The chain's CDR3 is CASSPPRAGRQETQYF. The CDR3 DNA is TGTGCCAGCAGCCCCCCCAGGGCGGGGCGTCAAGAGACCCAGTACTTC.

This clonotype has at least ten counts. V gene TRBV29-1 combines with J gene TRBJ1-2; tentative D call: TRBD1 (5 bases). Trimming left V 2 bases short and J 3 bases short, with 10 bases between. CDR3 length equals 13 residues. From germline, CDR1 is SQVTM and CDR2 ANQGSEA. The chain's CDR3 is CSVEKGTYYGYTF. The DNA of the CDR3 is TGCAGCGTTGAAAAGGGGACTTACTATGGCTACACCTTC. The variable domain in full, completed from reference TRBV29-1 and TRBJ1-2, reads SAVISQKPSRDICQRGTSLTIQCQVDSQVTMMFWYRQQPGQSLTLIATANQGSEATYESGFVIDKFPISRPNLTFSTLTVSNMSPEDSSIYLCSVEKGTYYGYTFGSGTRLTVV.

This chain connects TRBV9 to TRBJ2-1, with 11 bases fitting TRBD2. V trimming: 3 bases; J trimming: 13 bases; junction bases outside the gene matches: 15. CDR3 size: 16 residues. Germline V gene sequence: CDR1 SGDLS, CDR2 YYNGEE. CDR3 sequence: CASSATGLADQETQFF. Written as DNA, the CDR3 is TGTGCCAGCAGCGCAACGGGACTAGCGGACCAAGAGACCCAGTTCTTC.

This chain connects TRBV4-2 to TRBJ2-3; TRBD2 aligns across 7 bases. The ends lost 4 bases at V and 2 bases at J; junction bases unmatched: 6. Germline V gene data show CDR1 as LGHNA and CDR2 as YNFKEQ. The CDR3 consists of 15 residues. The DNA for the CDR3 is TGTGCCAGCAGCCTCCGACTAGCCGACACAGATACGCAGTATTTT. Translated, it gives CASSLRLADTDTQYF.

The genes are TRBV30 and TRBJ2-1; D unclear. This CDR3 contains 11 residues. Germline lookup yields CDR1 GTSNPN and CDR2 SVGIG (reference sequence). Trimming stripped 2 bases from V and 4 bases from J, with 3 bases between. CDR3 residues: CAWSYYNEQFF. The DNA of the CDR3 is TGTGCCTGGAGTTATTACAATGAGCAGTTCTTC.